This entry features one TCR beta chain sequence. The data are from a study of blood T cell repertoires in COVID-19. Germline CDR1 reads KGHSH; CDR2 reads LQKENI. Deletions cut 2 bases from V and 0 bases from J, with 14 bases between. There are 17 residues in the CDR3. Assay used: immunoSEQ multiplex PCR; TCRdb lists only in-frame clones, some missing. The sample holds roughly 220,000 clones, under 90% seen once. The V call is TRBV18, the J call TRBJ2-1; D might be TRBD2 (7 bases). The sequence was obtained from a woman aged 55-69 years who had recovered from COVID-19. The specimen sequenced was peripheral blood. CDR3 loop: CASSPEGGGSSYNEQFF. The CDR3, as DNA: TGTGCCAGCTCACCAGAGGGAGGGGGGAGCTCCTACAATGAGCAGTTCTTC.